The T cell receptor (beta chain) under discussion was sequenced for a study of cytotoxic CD8 clonotypes in ibrutinib-treated CLL. The overall study: The samples contained about 250,000 productive templates on average. They also contained an average of roughly 99,000 productive rearrangements.

Study outcomes and limitations: Baseline levels were approached again at progression, after clonality had risen at ibrutinib response. Public clonotypes, rarely seen, contracted or held steady on treatment. Researchers report that baseline clonality outpaced age-matched healthy donors and tracked circulating CD8+ T-cell counts.

With respect to this clone: Its cognate antigen is unknown.

CDR3 length equals 19 residues. Germline V gene data show CDR1 as SNHLY and CDR2 as FYNNEI. V lost 6 bases, J lost 7 bases, and 23 bases stayed unmatched. The protocol was immunoSEQ multiplex PCR, while the TCRdb copy is restricted to in-frame clones and leaves out a portion. The table lists 150,000 or so clones, roughly 85% of them singletons. Source: PBMCs, taken after 24 months of ibrutinib treatment. The origin of this receptor is a human donor with chronic lymphocytic leukemia. The J gene is TRBJ1-3, the V gene TRBV2; 8 bases line up with TRBD1. The CDR3 nucleotides read TGTGCCAGCAGGTCCCGACAGGGGAATGTTCTTGTGCCCGGGAACACCATATATTTT. This translates into CASRSRQGNVLVPGNTIYF.